One and the same sample provided the 23 T cell receptor beta chains below, sequenced in a study of early T cells in non-severe SARS-CoV-2 infection. Via MiXCR, TCRdb re-called the 5' RACE reads, giving one row per CDR3 protein. This sample carries about 64,000 distinct CDR3 sequences, roughly 12% of them seen once, and the ten largest clones take 1.3% to 1.5%. This sample comprised whole blood, obtained at baseline. These TCRs come from an adult who was a healthcare worker with PCR-confirmed SARS-CoV-2 infection or an uninfected control (not recorded which).

This clonotype has ten or more counts. The V call is TRBV11-2, the J call TRBJ2-7, with 9 bases aligning to TRBD1. CDR1 SGHAT and CDR2 FQNNGV come from the germline V gene. This CDR3 comprises 14 residues. V lost 1 base to trimming and J lost 4 bases; unmatched junction nucleotides: 2. Written as DNA, the CDR3 is TGTGCCAGCAGCTTAGGACAGGGGGAATACGAGCAGTACTTC. Amino acid sequence: CASSLGQGEYEQYF.

The rearrangement links TRBV19 to TRBJ1-1, with D unresolved. Looked up from germline, CDR1 is LNHDA and CDR2 is SQIVND (reference sequence). The CDR3 consists of 13 residues. V shed 0 bases and J shed 10 bases, with 12 bases lying between them. This CDR3 reads CASSIDLITGAFF. For the CDR3, the DNA is TGTGCCAGTAGTATAGATCTGATCACCGGAGCTTTCTTT. Supplemented by reference TRBV19 and TRBJ1-1, the full variable domain reads DGGITQSPKYLFRKEGQNVTLSCEQNLNHDAMYWYRQDPGQGLRLIYYSQIVNDFQKGDIAEGYSVSREKKESFPLTVTSAQKNPTAFYLCASSIDLITGAFFGQGTRLTVV.

This clonotype was seen a few times. The chain joins TRBV11-2 to TRBJ2-1; 10 bases are shared with TRBD1. Trimming took 4 bases from V and 5 from J; bases not matched to a gene: 5. The germline CDR1 and CDR2 sequences are SGHAT and FQNNGV. This CDR3 contains 15 residues. The CDR3 bases are TGTGCCAGCAGCTCACTAGGGACAGGGGACAATGAGCAGTTCTTC. Its translation is CASSSLGTGDNEQFF.

This clonotype was counted only a few times. The chain recombines TRBV4-2 with TRBJ2-4, with 11 bases that match TRBD1. V lost 1 base to trimming and J lost 7 bases; unmatched junction nucleotides: 15. The CDR3 loop spans 19 amino acids. Germline V gene lookup returns CDR1 LGHNA and CDR2 YNFKEQ. The CDR3 DNA sequence: TGTGCCAGCAGCCAAGGGACAGGGGGCTTTGGATGGTTTGATAACATTCAGTACTTC. Amino acids: CASSQGTGGFGWFDNIQYF.

The table lists this clonotype with many counts. The chain employs TRBV20-1 and TRBJ2-3; weak D call: TRBD1 (6 bases). CDR1 is DFQATT and CDR2 is SNEGSKA in the germline V gene (reference sequence). This CDR3 is built from 17 residues. Trimming took 3 bases from V and 4 from J, leaving 23 bases between them. This CDR3 reads CSARDGGEGYGSDTQYF. In nucleotides, the CDR3 is TGCAGTGCTAGGGATGGGGGCGAAGGGTACGGGTCAGATACGCAGTATTTT.

The chain combines TRBV28 with TRBJ1-2; no clear D gene. V was cut by 4 bases and J by 4 bases, with 4 bases left in between. The CDR3 sequence is 11 residues long. Looked up from germline, CDR1 is MDHEN and CDR2 is SYDVKM. CDR3 coding DNA: TGTGCCAGCAGTTCAGCCTATGGCTACACCTTC. Protein product: CASSSAYGYTF.

This clonotype was observed a handful of times. V and J are TRBV12-3 or TRBV12-4 and TRBJ2-7; D may be TRBD2 (5 bases). The CDR3 contains 13 residues. V was pared by 3 bases and J by 2 bases, with 8 bases between. The CDR3 coding sequence is TGTGCCAGCAGTTTTCAACTAGCCTACGAGCAGTACTTC. Its protein is CASSFQLAYEQYF.

There are many counts of this clonotype. The J gene is TRBJ1-2, the V gene TRBV29-1, with D hard to call. Trimming took 1 base from V and 7 from J, leaving 7 bases between them. Germline V gene data show CDR1 as SQVTM and CDR2 as ANQGSEA. CDR3 length: 11 amino acids. The CDR3 protein is CSVEALRGYTF. The CDR3 nucleotides are TGCAGCGTTGAAGCCCTTCGTGGCTACACCTTC.

This clonotype was seen a few times. This chain connects TRBV6-6 to TRBJ1-3; 8 nucleotides align to TRBD1. Germline CDR1 is MNHNY and CDR2 is SVGAGI (reference sequence). The CDR3 has 15 amino acids. J gave up 1 base and V 5 bases, and 4 bases lay outside the gene matches. The CDR3 bases are TGTGCCAGCAGTCCAAGGACAGGGTCTGGAAACACCATATATTTT. Translating gives CASSPRTGSGNTIYF.

This clonotype was detected many times. This chain uses TRBV7-9 with TRBJ2-1, with TRBD1 matching over 9 bases. The germline V gene has CDR1 SEHNR and CDR2 FQNEAQ (reference sequence). J gave up 7 bases and V 5 bases, and 6 bases lay outside the gene matches. This CDR3 spans 14 amino acids. CDR3 region: CASSARDRANEQFF. CDR3 nucleotides: TGTGCCAGCAGCGCCCGGGACAGGGCTAATGAGCAGTTCTTC. Full variable domain (outside the CDR3, taken from reference TRBV7-9 and TRBJ2-1): DTGVSQNPRHKITKRGQNVTFRCDPISEHNRLYWYRQTLGQGPEFLTYFQNEAQLEKSRLLSDRFSAERPKGSFSTLEIQRTEQGDSAMYLCASSARDRANEQFFGPGTRLTVL.

This clonotype was seen only a few times. The J gene is TRBJ2-3, the V gene TRBV27; TRBD2 aligns across 9 bases. The V gene's germline CDR1 is MNHEY and CDR2 SMNVEV (reference sequence). This CDR3 region has 14 residues. After removal of 3 bases from V and 5 bases from J, the junction contained 3 bases not matched to a gene. The CDR3 DNA is TGTGCCAGCAGTTTTGCGGGGGGGAGAGATACGCAGTATTTT. Residues: CASSFAGGRDTQYF.

This clonotype was recorded a few times. The V call is TRBV28, the J call TRBJ2-1, with 11 bases matching TRBD2. Germline trimming cut 3 bases from V and 8 bases from J; bases unmatched to any gene: 12. Germline CDR1 reads MDHEN; CDR2 reads SYDVKM. The CDR3 sequence is 17 residues long. The chain's CDR3 is CASSLEVAGGPVDEQFF. In DNA form, the CDR3 reads TGTGCCAGCAGTTTGGAGGTAGCGGGAGGGCCTGTCGATGAGCAGTTCTTC.

The genes are TRBV5-8 and TRBJ2-3, with 11 nucleotides matching TRBD2. The germline CDR1 and CDR2 sequences are SGHTS and YDEGEE. Trimming took 1 base from V and 8 from J; bases not matched to a gene: 6. The CDR3 totals 15 residues. The CDR3, as DNA: TGTGCCAGCAGCTTGCTAGCGGGAGGTCAGAGTACGCAGTATTTT. Protein: CASSLLAGGQSTQYF. Complete variable domain (other parts from reference TRBV5-8 and TRBJ2-3): EAGVTQSPTHLIKTRGQQATLRCSPISGHTSVYWYQQALGLGLQFLLWYDEGEERNRGNFPPRFSGRQFPNYSSELNVNALELEDSALYLCASSLLAGGQSTQYFGPGTRLTVL.

This chain uses TRBV6-5 with TRBJ2-3, with 10 bases lining up with TRBD2. Germline V CDR1 and CDR2: MNHEY, SVGAGI. The CDR3 contains 15 residues. V was pared by 7 bases and J by 2 bases, with 6 bases of the junction left unmatched. The CDR3 loop reads CASKISGGSTDTQYF. CDR3 DNA sequence: TGTGCCAGCAAAATTAGCGGGGGGTCCACAGATACGCAGTATTTT.

This clonotype came up many times. V is TRBV20-1 and J is TRBJ2-7; 8 bases align to TRBD1. The CDR3 extends over 13 amino acids. Looked up from germline, CDR1 is DFQATT and CDR2 is SNEGSKA (reference sequence). V lost 5 bases, J lost 5 bases, and 8 bases stayed unmatched. CDR3 nucleotides: TGCAGTGCTTTGCGGACAGGGATAGACGAGCAGTACTTC. Translation: CSALRTGIDEQYF.

This clonotype was observed at least ten times. The chain links TRBV28 to TRBJ2-7, with D possibly TRBD2 on 6 matching bases. V lost 5 bases to trimming and J lost 7 bases, with 18 bases between them. The germline V gene has CDR1 MDHEN and CDR2 SYDVKM. The CDR3 consists of 14 residues. The CDR3 protein is CASSPPGLFEEQYF. The CDR3 DNA follows: TGTGCCAGCAGTCCACCGGGACTCTTTGAGGAGCAGTACTTC.

This clonotype was seen only a few times. The chain recombines TRBV7-6 with TRBJ2-6, with a possible D match to TRBD1 (6 bases). V shed 5 bases and J shed 2 bases, with 19 bases lying between them. Per germline, CDR1 SGHVS and CDR2 FNYEAQ. The CDR3 sequence is 18 residues long. CDR3: CASSPRYRDPPGANVLTF. In DNA, the CDR3 is TGTGCCAGCAGCCCTCGCTACAGGGACCCCCCTGGGGCCAACGTCCTGACTTTC.

This clonotype was seen a handful of times. V and J are TRBV28 and TRBJ2-3; 9 positions match TRBD2. V gave up 5 bases and J gave up 4 bases; unmatched junction bases: 10. The V gene's germline CDR1 is MDHEN and CDR2 SYDVKM. This CDR3 spans 16 amino acids. This CDR3 reads CASSPPGSGRADTQYF. The CDR3 DNA reads TGTGCCAGCAGTCCCCCCGGTAGCGGGAGAGCAGATACGCAGTATTTT.

V and J are TRBV6-5 and TRBJ2-7; possible D gene TRBD1, 8 bases. The germline CDR1 and CDR2 sequences are MNHEY and SVGAGI. The ends were cut back, 9 bases at V and 4 bases at J, with 13 bases in the middle. The CDR3 sequence is 12 residues long. The CDR3 DNA sequence: TGTGCCAGTACAGGGGGGGATTACGAGCAGTACTTC. Encoded protein: CASTGGDYEQYF.

This clonotype was counted between two and nine times. This sequence joins TRBV12-3 or TRBV12-4 and TRBJ2-7; D might be TRBD2 (6 bases). The CDR3 totals 14 residues. The germline V and J ends were trimmed by 9 bases and 3 bases, with 18 bases remaining between them. The CDR3 sequence: CASMWGDGYYEQYF. Written as DNA, the CDR3 is TGTGCCAGTATGTGGGGGGATGGGTACTACGAGCAGTACTTC.

In its sample, this clonotype was seen a few times. The CDR3 DNA reads as TGCAGTACGAGTCAACTGTCGAACACCGGGGAGCTGTTTTTT. This translates into CSTSQLSNTGELFF. V usage is TRBV20-1 and J usage is TRBJ2-2; D unresolved. Trimming removed 8 bases from V and 0 bases from J, with 13 bases in between. The CDR3 has 14 amino acids. CDR1 is DFQATT and CDR2 is SNEGSKA in the germline V gene (reference sequence).

In this sample, this clonotype turned up a few times. The chain is built from TRBV5-1 and TRBJ2-1; 7 positions match TRBD2. Trimming took 4 bases from V and 2 from J; bases not matched to a gene: 3. This CDR3 spans 14 amino acids. The germline gives CDR1 SGHRS, CDR2 YFSETQ. CDR3 protein: CASSLGLPYNEQFF. Written as DNA, the CDR3 is TGCGCCAGCAGCCTGGGACTACCCTACAATGAGCAGTTCTTC.

J is TRBJ2-7 and V is TRBV7-2; D is unresolved. Germline V CDR1 and CDR2: SGHTA, FQGNSA. Trimming took 5 bases from V and 4 from J, leaving 6 bases between them. The CDR3 spans 11 residues. The CDR3 spells CASSTYYEQYF. The CDR3 DNA sequence: TGTGCCAGCAGCACCTATTACGAGCAGTACTTC.